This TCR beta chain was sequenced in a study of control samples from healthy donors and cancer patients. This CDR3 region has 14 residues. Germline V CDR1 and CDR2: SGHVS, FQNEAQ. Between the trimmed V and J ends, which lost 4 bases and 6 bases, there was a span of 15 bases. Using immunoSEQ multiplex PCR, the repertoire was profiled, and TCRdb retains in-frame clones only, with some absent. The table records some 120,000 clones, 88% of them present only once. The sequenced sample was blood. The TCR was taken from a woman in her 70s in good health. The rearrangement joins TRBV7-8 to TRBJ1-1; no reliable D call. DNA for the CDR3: TGTGCCAGCAGCTACAGCCCCAGATACGCTGAAGCTTTCTTT. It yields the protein CASSYSPRYAEAFF. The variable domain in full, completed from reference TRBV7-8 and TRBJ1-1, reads GAGVSQSPRYKVAKRGQDVALRCDPISGHVSLFWYQQALGQGPEFLTYFQNEAQLDKSGLPSDRFFAERPEGSVSTLKIQRTQQEDSAVYLCASSYSPRYAEAFFGQGTRLTVV.